Sequencing of this TCR beta chain was carried out in a study of neurological immune-mediated disorders. In this sample, this clonotype turned up many times. The CDR3 is made up of 19 amino acids. CDR1 DFQATT and CDR2 SNEGSKA come from the germline V gene (reference sequence). V was pared by 3 bases and J by 7 bases, with 20 bases of the junction left unmatched. TCRdb re-called the 5' RACE reads with MiXCR, one entry per CDR3 protein. Altogether about 74,000 distinct CDR3 sequences are present, 4% to 6% being singletons, with the ten largest covering 6.5% to 9%. Sequencing input: PBMCs. The V call is TRBV20-1, the J call TRBJ1-4, with 10 bases aligning to TRBD1. This TCR was sampled from a man between 18 and 29 years old with multiple sclerosis. CDR3: CSASRIEGTGAERGEKLFF. CDR3 nucleotides: TGCAGTGCTAGTAGAATTGAGGGGACAGGGGCGGAGAGGGGTGAAAAACTGTTTTTT.